These T cell receptor beta chains were read from a single sample in a study of regulatory T cells in long-lasting Graves disease. One entry per CDR3 protein results from TCRdb running MiXCR on the multiplex PCR reads. The sample lists 680,000 or so distinct CDR3 sequences, under 20% occurring once. These sequences were also reported in another study, on T cells in Graves' hyperthyroidism and ophthalmopathy.

The input for sequencing was peripheral blood mononuclear cells (PBMCs), taken at new diagnosis, from a patient treated with antithyroid drugs. The receptors here all came from a woman aged 25 to 45 with Graves disease. CDR3s include the opening cysteine and the closing phenylalanine or tryptophan. D genes are given only for firm matches. Only some rows state a clone size, as once, few, many or a class for expanded clones.

clone size	V gene	J gene	D gene	CDR3 DNA	CDR3 protein
-	TRBV2	TRBJ2-5	-	TGTGCCAGCAGGCGGACAGAACAAGAGGCCCAGTACTTC	CASRRTEQEAQYF
-	TRBV20-1	TRBJ2-2	TRBD1	TGCAGTGCGAACTCGCCGGGACAGGGCACCGGGGAGCTGTTTTTT	CSANSPGQGTGELFF
few	TRBV28	TRBJ1-3	-	TGTGCCAGCAGTTTAAGGGGATGGAACACCATATATTTT	CASSLRGWNTIYF
-	TRBV19	TRBJ1-6	-	TGTGCCAGTAGCAACCGGGGGGCTTCACCCCTCCACTTT	CASSNRGASPLHF
many	TRBV28	TRBJ1-5	TRBD1	TGTGCCAGTAGTATACAGGGGGCTAGCAATCAGCCCCAGCATTTT	CASSIQGASNQPQHF
few	TRBV3-1	TRBJ1-6	TRBD1	TGTGCCAGCAGCCAGCGGGACAGGGAGTCATCACCCCTCCACTTT	CASSQRDRESSPLHF
many	TRBV6-1	TRBJ2-7	-	TGTGCCAGTCGGCTCCAAGGCGCTGGCTACGAGCAGTACTTC	CASRLQGAGYEQYF
few	TRBV20-1	TRBJ2-3	-	TGCAGTGCTTTCCTACCCACTGGCACAGATACGCAGTATTTT	CSAFLPTGTDTQYF
few	TRBV7-3	TRBJ2-6	-	TGTGCCAGCAGCTTAAGCGCCATGGCGGTGAGGGGCTCTGGGGCCAACGTCCTGACTTTC	CASSLSAMAVRGSGANVLTF
many	TRBV7-2	TRBJ2-3	TRBD1	TGTGCCAGCAGCTCACAGGGGGTCGGAGGCACAGATACGCAGTATTTT	CASSSQGVGGTDTQYF
few	TRBV7-2	TRBJ2-7	-	TGTGCCAGCAGCCCCACCCGAGGGTCCTACGAGCAGTACTTC	CASSPTRGSYEQYF